Listed below are T cell receptor beta chains from one sample, sequenced in a study of cytomegalovirus exposure and HLA in healthy donors. Repertoires were generated with immunoSEQ multiplex PCR, while TCRdb's copy carries only in-frame clones and drops some. In the table there are some 54,000 clones, 75% to 95% of which are singletons. Sequencing was carried out using PBMCs. The receptor source for this set is a man younger than 30 in good health and CMV-seronegative. CDR3s include the opening cysteine and the closing phenylalanine or tryptophan. D genes are given only for firm matches. Some rows mark clone size as missing; the rest say once, few, many or name a class of expanded clone.

TGTGCCAGTAGTATTTCCCTCTCGGGTGAGCAGTTCTTC | CASSISLSGEQFF | TRBJ2-1 | . | TRBV19 | .
TGTGCCAGCAGTGACAGCGTCGTAGGGGGAGAGCAGTACTTC | CASSDSVVGGEQYF | TRBJ2-7 | . | TRBV6-1 | .
TGTGCCAGCACGGGGTTGAGAAACACCATATATTTT | CASTGLRNTIYF | TRBJ1-3 | . | TRBV28 | .
TGTGCCAGCAGACGAGGAGATACTGAAGCTTTCTTT | CASRRGDTEAFF | TRBJ1-1 | . | TRBV6-1 | .
TGTGCCACCAGCAGGGGCACCTTAGCGGGAGGGACTGACAATGAGCAGTTCTTC | CATSRGTLAGGTDNEQFF | TRBJ2-1 | . | TRBV15 | TRBD2
TGTGCCATCGGGACAGGGATGAACACCGGGGAGCTGTTTTTT | CAIGTGMNTGELFF | TRBJ2-2 | . | TRBV28 | TRBD1
TGTGCCACCAGCAGAGGACAGGGTTATAGCAATCAGCCCCAGCATTTT | CATSRGQGYSNQPQHF | TRBJ1-5 | . | TRBV15 | TRBD1
TGTGCCAGCAGTTTGAGAGGCAGGGGCAATCAGCCCCAGCATTTT | CASSLRGRGNQPQHF | TRBJ1-5 | . | TRBV28 | .
TGTGCCAGCAGTTTGGACAGGGGGGAGAACACTGAAGCTTTCTTT | CASSLDRGENTEAFF | TRBJ1-1 | . | TRBV6-5 | TRBD1
TGTGCCAGCAGCACGGGACTAGCGGGAGGAGGGGCCTACAATGAGCAGTTCTTC | CASSTGLAGGGAYNEQFF | TRBJ2-1 | once | TRBV11-2 | TRBD2
TGTGCCAGCAGTGAGGGACAGATAGAGACCCAGTACTTC | CASSEGQIETQYF | TRBJ2-5 | . | TRBV2 | TRBD1
TGTGCCAGCAGTGATTGGAGTCCTCTTGGCTACACCTTC | CASSDWSPLGYTF | TRBJ1-2 | . | TRBV6-4 | .
TGTGCCAGCAGCTCAAGACTAGCGGGAGATGAAGATGAGCAGTTCTTC | CASSSRLAGDEDEQFF | TRBJ2-1 | . | TRBV7-3 | TRBD2
TGTGCCAGTAGTCTGGTCGTAGAGTACGAGCAGTACTTC | CASSLVVEYEQYF | TRBJ2-7 | . | TRBV19 | .
TGTGCCAGCAGTCCCCCCCCACCAAGGAGCAATGAGCAGTTCTTC | CASSPPPPRSNEQFF | TRBJ2-1 | . | TRBV28 | .
TGTGCCAGCAGCTTACACAGCACCGGGGAGCTGTTTTTT | CASSLHSTGELFF | TRBJ2-2 | . | TRBV11-3 | .
TGTGCCAGCAGCTTAGGGGGGCTGTATCAGCCCCAGCATTTT | CASSLGGLYQPQHF | TRBJ1-5 | . | TRBV7-2 | .
TGTGCCAGCAGCTCCCTCGACAATGAGCAGTTCTTC | CASSSLDNEQFF | TRBJ2-1 | once | TRBV6-5 | .
TGTGCCAGCAGTAGCGGGAGCTCCTACAATGAGCAGTTCTTC | CASSSGSSYNEQFF | TRBJ2-1 | . | TRBV6-5 | TRBD2
TGTGCCAGCAGCTCAAGAGCAGACAGGGTGACGCCTGGCGAGCAGTACTTC | CASSSRADRVTPGEQYF | TRBJ2-7 | . | TRBV7-2 | TRBD1
TGTGCCAGTAGTATCCAACAGGGAGCCTACGAGCAGTACTTC | CASSIQQGAYEQYF | TRBJ2-7 | once | TRBV19 | .
TGTGCCAGCTCACCCCGGGAGAGCCCCAGGGAGACCCAGTACTTC | CASSPRESPRETQYF | TRBJ2-5 | . | TRBV18 | .
TGTGCCAGCAGTGATAGGTCAGGTCGGGCTTTCTTT | CASSDRSGRAFF | TRBJ1-1 | . | TRBV2 | .
TGCGCCAGCAGCCTTACGACGGGACAGAGCAATCAGCCCCAGCATTTT | CASSLTTGQSNQPQHF | TRBJ1-5 | . | TRBV5-1 | TRBD1
TGTGCCAGCATTCGATCCGGGACAGGGGTTTCGGGGGACCGTTACGAGCAGTACTTC | CASIRSGTGVSGDRYEQYF | TRBJ2-7 | . | TRBV6-4 | TRBD1
TGTGCCAGACCCACAGGGCCTTCGGGGGCCAACGTCCTGACTTTC | CARPTGPSGANVLTF | TRBJ2-6 | few | TRBV5-3 | .
TGCAGCTTCTCCTGCCTCAGGGTCGGTGAAAAACTGTTTTTT | CSFSCLRVGEKLFF | TRBJ1-4 | . | TRBV29-1 | .
TGTGCCACCAGCAGAGACTGGAGGCGCGAGCAGTACTTC | CATSRDWRREQYF | TRBJ2-7 | . | TRBV15 | .
TGTGCCAGCAGCCGCGAACAGGGGGGAGGCTACACCTTC | CASSREQGGGYTF | TRBJ1-2 | . | TRBV7-9 | TRBD1
TGTGCCTGGAGTGTATTCCGGGTCACGGCCGGGGAGCTGTTTTTT | CAWSVFRVTAGELFF | TRBJ2-2 | . | TRBV30 | .
TGTGCCAGCAGAGGGGACAGCTCCTACGAGCAGTACTTC | CASRGDSSYEQYF | TRBJ2-7 | . | TRBV2 | TRBD1
TGTGCCAGCAGCTCCGCCGGGACTATCCAAGAGACCCAGTACTTC | CASSSAGTIQETQYF | TRBJ2-5 | . | TRBV5-4 | TRBD2
TGTGCCAGCAGTGACCTTTTTGTTGAAAAACTGTTTTTT | CASSDLFVEKLFF | TRBJ1-4 | . | TRBV6-1 | .
TGTGCCAGCAGTGAGAGCGGGAGGGCCTTGCTGCTTAAGGACAATGAGCAGTTCTTC | CASSESGRALLLKDNEQFF | TRBJ2-1 | . | TRBV2 | TRBD2
TGTGCCAGCAGCCGGGACAGGCTCCTCCAAGAGACCCAGTACTTC | CASSRDRLLQETQYF | TRBJ2-5 | . | TRBV5-6 | TRBD1
TGTGCCAGCAGCGCCAAACTCCTCCACGGGGCAGATACGCAGTATTTT | CASSAKLLHGADTQYF | TRBJ2-3 | . | TRBV5-4 | .
TGTGCCAGCAGCCCGACTAGCGGGAGGCCCTACGAGCAGTACTTC | CASSPTSGRPYEQYF | TRBJ2-7 | . | TRBV7-9 | TRBD2
TGCGCCAGCAGCCCCGGGACTAGCGCAAATGAGCAGTTCTTC | CASSPGTSANEQFF | TRBJ2-1 | . | TRBV5-1 | TRBD2
TGTGCCAGCAGCTTAGGTGCACAATACGAGCAGTACTTC | CASSLGAQYEQYF | TRBJ2-7 | . | TRBV7-6 | .
TGTGCCAGCAGTGTAGCCGGCTCCTACAATGAGCAGTTCTTC | CASSVAGSYNEQFF | TRBJ2-1 | . | TRBV6-1 | .
TGTGCCAGCAAGGGTGAGGCAGGGTCGACCGGGGAGCTGTTTTTT | CASKGEAGSTGELFF | TRBJ2-2 | . | TRBV27 | .
TGTGCCAGCAGCCAAGTTGGGGGAGGGCCGAACAATGAGCAGTTCTTC | CASSQVGGGPNNEQFF | TRBJ2-1 | . | TRBV4-2 | TRBD2
TGCGCCAGCAGCTTGAGCCGGGAGGCGATCGGGGAGCTGTTTTTT | CASSLSREAIGELFF | TRBJ2-2 | . | TRBV5-1 | TRBD2
TGTGCCAGCCGAAGACAGGGGACGCCCGAGCAGTACTTC | CASRRQGTPEQYF | TRBJ2-7 | . | TRBV28 | TRBD1
TGTGCCAGCAGCTTGGACACCTCTGGAAACACCATATATTTT | CASSLDTSGNTIYF | TRBJ1-3 | . | TRBV5-6 | .
TGTGCCAGCAGTTTCGGGGAGCCCCAGCATTTT | CASSFGEPQHF | TRBJ1-5 | . | TRBV6-6 | .
TGTGCCAGCAGTTACAGCACGGGGGATTATTACAATGAGCAGTTCTTC | CASSYSTGDYYNEQFF | TRBJ2-1 | . | TRBV6-5 | .
TGTGCCAGCAGTCATAGCGGGAGGTTCACAGATACGCAGTATTTT | CASSHSGRFTDTQYF | TRBJ2-3 | . | TRBV6-6 | TRBD2
TGTGCCAGCCATAGAGGGACATTCTATGGCTACACCTTC | CASHRGTFYGYTF | TRBJ1-2 | . | TRBV2 | .
TGCACCAGCAGCCAAGTATACGGTTTTGGCTACACCTTC | CTSSQVYGFGYTF | TRBJ1-2 | . | TRBV1 | .
TGTGCCAGCAGCTTAGGGCGGGAGGAGCAGTTCTTC | CASSLGREEQFF | TRBJ2-1 | . | TRBV7-9 | TRBD2
TGTGCCAGCAGCCCAGAAAGGGGGAGCAGGGGGCTGATCTCGGCGCAGTATTTT | CASSPERGSRGLISAQYF | TRBJ2-3 | . | TRBV7-9 | TRBD1
TGTGCCAGCTCACCGGGACAGGGTGCTAATGAAAAACTGTTTTTT | CASSPGQGANEKLFF | TRBJ1-4 | . | TRBV18 | TRBD1
TGTGCCAGCAGTGGGACAGGGGGCTCTTCTAACTATGGCTACACCTTC | CASSGTGGSSNYGYTF | TRBJ1-2 | . | TRBV2 | TRBD1
TGCGCCAGCAGCTTGGCCCCCGGTAAAGCCTACGAGCAGTACTTC | CASSLAPGKAYEQYF | TRBJ2-7 | . | TRBV5-1 | .
TGCGCCAGCAGCTTGGCCGATGAGCAGTTCTTC | CASSLADEQFF | TRBJ2-1 | . | TRBV5-1 | .
TGTGCCGCCGTCAGGGGCCCCTACAATGAGCAGTTCTTC | CAAVRGPYNEQFF | TRBJ2-1 | . | TRBV28 | .
TGTGCCAGTAGTATGGCGGGGTCCTACAATGAGCAGTTCTTC | CASSMAGSYNEQFF | TRBJ2-1 | . | TRBV19 | .
TGCGCCAGCAGCGCCGCGGGGACTAGCGGGAGAAATACGCAGTATTTT | CASSAAGTSGRNTQYF | TRBJ2-3 | . | TRBV5-1 | TRBD2
TGTGCCAGTAATCCGACCGGGACAGAAAGCCTCGCTGGCTATGGCTACACCTTC | CASNPTGTESLAGYGYTF | TRBJ1-2 | . | TRBV19 | TRBD1